This TCR beta chain was sequenced for a study of CD8+CD57+ T cells in acquired aplastic anemia. Study background: Yields of DNA that came from sorted CD4+ and CD8+ cells averaged approximately 3.2 ug.

Template material for TCR beta VDJ and CDR3 profiling consisted of genomic DNA. TCRdb independently ran MiXCR on the reads; one entry per CDR3 protein. The profile covers nearly 60,000 distinct CDR3 sequences, with approximately 50% appearing a single time and approximately 15% taken by the ten largest. Sequencing involved patients with CD8+CD57+ cell expansion previously shown by flow cytometry. The patients, all of them, had severe acquired aplastic anemia. Overall study results and limits: Patients and controls had CD8+ Simpson's diversity values that were not significantly distinct.

The germline V gene has CDR1 MNHEY and CDR2 SVGEGT. The V gene lost 2 bases and the J gene lost 4 bases, with 22 bases spanning the gap. The CDR3 is 18 amino acids. As for this clonotype: Its matching antigen is unknown.

This receptor was identified in a human donor with aplastic anemia. The sample taken for sequencing was sorted CD4+, CD8+, or CD8+CD57+ T cells (not recorded which) from PBMCs. The gene calls are TRBV6-2 or TRBV6-3 and TRBJ2-3; maybe TRBD2 (7 bases). CDR3 loop: CASSYPMAGGGFADTQYF. The CDR3 DNA is TGTGCCAGCAGTTACCCCATGGCCGGCGGGGGCTTCGCAGATACGCAGTATTTT.